The 15 T cell receptor beta chains in this list originate from one sample, sequenced in a study of blood T cells in healthy people across ages. A second PCR, run for about 7 to 11 cycles, used a sample-barcoded 5' primer plus a J-beta primer mix. TCRdb itself ran the 5' RACE reads through MiXCR, one entry per CDR3 protein. The table has hundreds of thousands of distinct CDR3 sequences, roughly 56% seen once; the top ten hold 20% to 30%. Sequenced: blood. The source of these receptors is a man in his forties in good health.

This chain's CDR3 is CASSSPRRLSEVQETQYF. The CDR3 DNA follows: TGTGCCAGCAGCTCCCCCCGTAGGCTTAGCGAGGTGCAAGAGACCCAGTACTTC. This rearrangement joins TRBV5-6 to TRBJ2-7; D perhaps matches TRBD2 (5 bases). The J call is uncertain, as TRBJ2-5 better fits the DNA end. Germline loops: CDR1 SGHDT, CDR2 YYEEEE. The CDR3 contains 18 residues.

This CDR3 reads CASSQDTKSYGYTF. The CDR3 bases are TGTGCCAGCAGCCAAGACACAAAGTCCTATGGCTACACCTTC. The V gene is TRBV3-1, the J gene TRBJ1-2; D uncertain. This CDR3 has 14 residues. The germline V gene encodes CDR1 LGHDT and CDR2 YNNKEL (reference sequence). V was pared by 0 bases and J by 4 bases, with 9 bases between.

The chain combines TRBV27 with TRBJ1-6, with D possibly TRBD1 on 5 matching bases. The CDR3 is 15 residues long. V was pared by 3 bases and J by 7 bases, with 13 bases between. CDR1 is MNHEY, CDR2 SMNVEV, per germline (reference sequence). DNA for the CDR3: TGTGCCAGCAGTTTCTCGAGGGGCCAAAATTCACCCCTCCACTTT. This translates into CASSFSRGQNSPLHF.

This chain connects TRBV4-3 to TRBJ2-1; 9 positions agree with TRBD1. The J segment lost 9 bases and the V segment lost 0 bases, leaving 6 bases of the junction unmatched. This CDR3 comprises 15 residues. Germline CDR1 reads LGHNA; CDR2 reads YSLEER. The chain's CDR3 is CASSQEGTGNSEQFF. The CDR3 region has the DNA TGCGCCAGCAGCCAAGAAGGGACAGGGAACAGTGAGCAGTTCTTC.

The chain links TRBV20-1 to TRBJ2-5; TRBD1 agrees at 7 bases. Germline loops: CDR1 DFQATT, CDR2 SNEGSKA (reference sequence). The ends lost 2 bases at V and 2 bases at J; junction bases unmatched: 11. The CDR3 is 16 residues long. CDR3 nucleotides: TGCAGTGCTAGACCTCCCCTACAGGGGCTACAAGAGACCCAGTACTTC. It is translated as CSARPPLQGLQETQYF.

The chain recombines TRBV11-1 with TRBJ1-1; no firm D call. Germline assignment: CDR1 SGHAT and CDR2 FQDESV (reference sequence). Trimming pared 7 bases from V and 1 base from J, leaving 10 bases between. This CDR3 comprises 13 residues. Here the CDR3 DNA reads TGTGCCAGCACCCTACAACCGAACACTGAAGCTTTCTTT. Amino acid sequence: CASTLQPNTEAFF.

The gene calls are TRBV5-1 and TRBJ1-4, with D hard to call. V was cut by 5 bases and J by 0 bases, with 8 bases left in between. CDR3 length: 14 residues. Germline V gene lookup returns CDR1 SGHRS and CDR2 YFSETQ. The CDR3, as DNA: TGCGCCAGCAGTCAGGTGTCAACTAATGAAAAACTGTTTTTT. Translation: CASSQVSTNEKLFF. Together with reference TRBV5-1 and TRBJ1-4, the CDR3 gives the full variable domain: KAGVTQTPRYLIKTRGQQVTLSCSPISGHRSVSWYQQTPGQGLQFLFEYFSETQRNKGNFPGRFSGRQFSNSRSEMNVSTLELGDSALYLCASSQVSTNEKLFFGSGTQLSVL.

This chain uses TRBV6-6 with TRBJ1-2; 9 bases align to TRBD1. Germline V gives CDR1 MNHNY, CDR2 SVGAGI (reference sequence). Germline trimming cut 6 bases from V and 3 bases from J; bases unmatched to any gene: 8. CDR3 size: 15 residues. DNA for the CDR3: TGTGCCAGCAGAAAAACAGGGGGCGCGGACTATGGCTACACCTTC. Protein product: CASRKTGGADYGYTF.

On this clonotype: Being one base from a much bigger clone, this may be a read error. The CDR3 DNA follows: TGTGCCAGCAGTTTGGGGGTAGCGGGGGACAATGAGCAGTTCTTC. Protein product: CASSLGVAGDNEQFF. The chain is built from TRBV12-3 or TRBV12-4 and TRBJ2-1; 9 bases align to TRBD2. The CDR3 sequence is 15 residues long. The V and J ends lost 3 bases and 5 bases, in that order; junction bases with no gene match: 5.

With regard to this clonotype: The missing conserved phenylalanine or tryptophan at the end of this CDR3 makes a read error likely. The chain uses TRBV7-9 and TRBJ1-4; TRBD1 agrees at 7 bases. The germline gives CDR1 SEHNR, CDR2 FQNEAQ (reference sequence). This CDR3 contains 15 residues. This chain's CDR3 is CASSLEVQGGEKLFL. The CDR3 region has the DNA TGTGCTAGCAGCTTAGAAGTCCAGGGGGGTGAAAAACTGTTTCTT.

The V gene is TRBV5-1, the J gene TRBJ1-1; TRBD1 agrees at 8 bases. CDR3 length: 18 amino acids. Trimming cost V 0 bases and J 6 bases; bases outside gene matches: 16. Germline loops: CDR1 SGHRS, CDR2 YFSETQ. CDR3 region: CASSLVAGGATNPAEAFF. DNA of the CDR3: TGCGCCAGCAGCTTGGTGGCAGGGGGCGCCACAAATCCCGCTGAAGCTTTCTTT.

This chain joins TRBV28 and TRBJ1-5; 9 bases are shared with TRBD1. From germline, CDR1 is MDHEN and CDR2 SYDVKM. Trimming took 6 bases from V and 6 from J; bases not matched to a gene: 9. The CDR3 length is 15 residues. DNA for the CDR3: TGTGCCAGCAGGAAGGACAGGGGATTGGGTCAGCCCCAGCATTTT. It encodes CASRKDRGLGQPQHF.

The chain links TRBV6-2 or TRBV6-3 to TRBJ1-5; 8 bases fit TRBD1. The trim removed 2 bases at V and 5 bases at J, leaving 8 bases unmatched. The V gene's germline CDR1 is MNHEY and CDR2 SVGEGT. This CDR3 has 16 amino acids. CDR3 nucleotides: TGTGCCAGCAGTTACCTGACAGGGGAAGGCGATCAGCCCCAGCATTTT. Protein: CASSYLTGEGDQPQHF.

The CDR3 bases are TGCAGTGCTAGATATGACAGGGAAGAGACCCAGTACTTC. It is translated as CSARYDREETQYF. The rearrangement joins TRBV20-1 to TRBJ2-5, with 7 bases fitting TRBD1. V shed 2 bases and J 3 bases; nucleotides not matched to a gene: 3. The germline gives CDR1 DFQATT, CDR2 SNEGSKA (reference sequence). The CDR3 loop spans 13 amino acids.

V usage is TRBV4-3 and J usage is TRBJ2-5, with D possibly matching TRBD2 (6 bases). With 0 bases removed from V and 4 bases from J, the gap between germline ends came to 24 bases. This CDR3 is built from 19 residues. From germline, CDR1 is LGHNA and CDR2 YSLEER. The CDR3 sequence is CASSQDLAGPAMVGETQYF. DNA of the CDR3: TGCGCCAGCAGCCAAGATCTCGCGGGACCTGCCATGGTCGGAGAGACCCAGTACTTC.